The clone carrying this TCR beta chain has a handful of counts. Its specificity is not known. The data were taken from a study of cytomegalovirus exposure and HLA in healthy donors. Findings and limits, study-wide: Common viral pathogens were later found to be apparently linked to several of the most significant clusters. Sequencing depth across donors, presence/absence analyses assumed, was roughly uniform. Later on, a genetic analysis was performed. It linked a missense variant in DCLRE1C with V- and J-gene trimming of TCR beta.

Germline loops: CDR1 SGHNT, CDR2 YYREEE (reference sequence). The V and J ends lost 4 bases and 3 bases respectively, with 16 bases between them. CDR3 length: 15 amino acids. PCR primers comprised 60 Vbeta and 13 Jbeta primers. Clones were read by immunoSEQ multiplex PCR, and TCRdb kept only the in-frame ones, dropping some. The table shows about 210,000 clones, with roughly 80% occurring only once. The sequence derives from a middle-aged man in good health and CMV-seropositive. The specimen was PBMCs. The chain uses TRBV5-4 and TRBJ1-2; D may be TRBD1 (5 bases). CDR3 DNA sequence: TGTGCCAGCAGCGCCCTGACAGAGGCCCACTATGGCTACACCTTC. Its protein product is CASSALTEAHYGYTF.